The 21 T cell receptor beta chains in this list originate from one sample, sequenced in a study of tumor and adjacent non-tumor tissue in lung cancer. Three rounds of nested PCR, following a modified ARM-PCR protocol, produced the TCRbeta library. TCRdb processed the multiplex PCR reads anew with MiXCR; each CDR3 protein has one entry. Of about 110,000 distinct CDR3 sequences listed, about 63% are singletons. No cell sorting was done before RNA was extracted from the tissue. The normal lung tissue was taken more than 3 cm from the tumor edge. Material for sequencing was distant non-tumor lung tissue. Receptors were obtained from a man in his fifties or sixties with non-small cell lung cancer.

Notes on this clonotype: A much larger clone differs by one base, so this may be a read error. V usage is TRBV28 and J usage is TRBJ2-5, with D possibly being TRBD2 (5 bases). Germline CDR1 MDHEN, CDR2 SYDVKM. Trimming cost V 10 bases and J 5 bases, with 17 bases left between them. The CDR3 loop spans 13 amino acids. Here the CDR3 DNA reads TGTGCCATCACGGCGGGTGATGGGGAGACCCAGTACTTC. Translating gives CAITAGDGETQYF.

This clonotype was observed a few times. The chain combines TRBV2 with TRBJ1-5; D unclear. V was shortened by 6 bases and J by 5 bases, with 11 bases between the two germline ends. Germline CDR1 reads SNHLY; CDR2 reads FYNNEI. This CDR3 is 13 amino acids long. This CDR3 is CASRDDFDQPQHF. Here the CDR3 DNA reads TGTGCCAGCAGAGATGATTTCGATCAGCCCCAGCATTTT. Drawing the rest from reference TRBV2 and TRBJ1-5, the complete variable domain is EPEVTQTPSHQVTQMGQEVILRCVPISNHLYFYWYRQILGQKVEFLVSFYNNEISEKSEIFDDQFSVERPDGSNFTLKIRSTKLEDSAMYFCASRDDFDQPQHFGDGTRLSIL.

The chain links TRBV11-3 to TRBJ2-3, with D unclear. The CDR3 extends over 14 amino acids. Between the trimmed V and J ends, which lost 10 bases and 2 bases, there was a span of 16 bases. Germline V gene data show CDR1 as SGHNT and CDR2 as YENEEA. The CDR3 coding sequence is TGTGCCAATAGCTCAGTCGGCTACACAGATACGCAGTATTTT. The encoded protein is CANSSVGYTDTQYF.

As to this clonotype: This may come from a read error, since a much larger clone is one base off. The conserved phenylalanine or tryptophan is not found at the CDR3 terminus, so this likely reflects a read error. CDR3 sequence reads: CASSLALTSGYEQYL. The CDR3, as DNA: TGTGCCAGCAGTTTAGCTTTGACTAGCGGGTACGAGCAGTACTTA. V usage is TRBV12-3 or TRBV12-4 and J usage is TRBJ2-7, with 10 bases aligning to TRBD2. This CDR3 is 15 amino acids long. Losses at the gene ends were 0 bases for V and 4 bases for J; bases not matched to a gene: 3.

As regards this clonotype: One end of the junction does not line up with germline, which may come from a read error. This chain connects TRBV12-3 or TRBV12-4 to TRBJ2-1; perhaps TRBD1 as D (5 bases). CDR3 length: 14 residues. The CDR3 is CVSRPQGSYNEQFF. In DNA form, the CDR3 reads TGTGTCAGCAGGCCCCAGGGCTCCTACAATGAGCAGTTCTTC.

Turning to this clonotype: At one end, the junction sequence differs from germline, possibly due to a read error. The CDR3 nucleotides read TGTCCCAGAAGCCAGAGAACGAATGAGCAGTTCTTC. Its protein product is CPRSQRTNEQFF. V gene TRBV5-4 combines with J gene TRBJ2-1; no firm D call. From germline, CDR1 is SGHNT and CDR2 YYREEE (reference sequence). The CDR3 totals 12 residues.

The chain links TRBV6-2 or TRBV6-3 to TRBJ2-1; 7 nucleotides align to TRBD2. The CDR3 extends over 16 amino acids. The germline V gene has CDR1 MNHEY and CDR2 SVGEGT. J lost 9 bases, V lost 6 bases, and 17 bases had no gene match. DNA of the CDR3: TGTGCCAGCAGCCGCCTCGGGACTGGCGGGAGCCCTGAGCAGTTCTTC. Its protein product is CASSRLGTGGSPEQFF.

The V gene is TRBV12-3 or TRBV12-4, the J gene TRBJ2-3; 9 bases are shared with TRBD2. V lost 6 bases and J lost 10; bases outside the gene matches: 23. The CDR3 is 18 amino acids. As DNA, the CDR3 is TGTGCCAGCAGCCCTCCCTTCCTAGCGGGACTTGCCAGAGAAGCGCAGTATTTT. It specifies CASSPPFLAGLAREAQYF.

This clonotype has a handful of counts. V gene TRBV28 combines with J gene TRBJ2-7; TRBD2 agrees at 12 bases. CDR3 length equals 15 residues. J was trimmed by 4 bases and V by 6 bases; bases with no gene match: 7. Germline V gives CDR1 MDHEN, CDR2 SYDVKM. CDR3 protein: CASRDRTSGKYEQYF. The CDR3 bases are TGTGCCAGCAGAGATCGGACTAGCGGGAAATACGAGCAGTACTTC.

This clonotype came up once. This rearrangement joins TRBV7-3 to TRBJ2-1, with a weak D call TRBD2 (5 bases). The germline V gene has CDR1 SGHTA and CDR2 FQGTGA. Trimming shortened V by 2 bases and J by 10 bases, and 15 bases separated the two germline ends. The CDR3 covers 14 residues. In nucleotides, the CDR3 is TGTGCCAGCAGCTTATCGGCGAAGGGAGAGGAGCAGTTCTTC. Translating it yields CASSLSAKGEEQFF.

In regard to this clonotype: A much larger clonotype is one base distant, so this may be a read error. The V and J genes are TRBV12-3 or TRBV12-4 and TRBJ1-6, with TRBD1 matching 9 bases. J lost 7 bases, V lost 6 bases, and 7 bases had no gene match. The CDR3 runs to 15 residues. CDR3 sequence reads: CASRPGTGFNSPLHF. The CDR3 DNA is TGTGCCAGCAGACCGGGGACAGGGTTCAATTCACCCCTCCACTTT.

The rearrangement uses TRBV12-3 or TRBV12-4 and TRBJ1-1, with D unresolved. The length of the CDR3 is 12 residues. The CDR3 DNA is TGTGATGGCAGTAGGAGGAACACTGAAGCTTTCTTT. It specifies CDGSRRNTEAFF.

This clonotype was observed a few times. A read error may be the cause here, since a much bigger clone is one base away. As the CDR3 is not closed by the conserved phenylalanine or tryptophan, this likely results from a read error. The J gene is TRBJ1-2, the V gene TRBV4-1; unclear D gene. V was shortened by 3 bases and J by 2 bases, with 7 bases between the two germline ends. Germline V CDR1 and CDR2: MGHRA, YSYEKL. The CDR3 has 13 amino acids. The CDR3 reads CASSQVLNYGYTL. The CDR3 DNA sequence: TGCGCCAGCAGCCAGGTTCTGAACTATGGCTACACCCTC.

V and J are TRBV6-2 or TRBV6-3 and TRBJ2-7; TRBD1 might be the D (6 bases). The CDR3 contains 14 residues. In germline, CDR1 is MNHEY, CDR2 SVGEGT. V lost 7 bases and J 5 bases, leaving 18 bases between the germline ends. As DNA, the CDR3 is TGTGCCAGCACCCTACTGAGGGGGATGCACGAGCAGTACTTC. Protein sequence: CASTLLRGMHEQYF.

The table lists this clonotype with a few counts. A read error may account for a junction end that differs from germline. V usage is TRBV7-9 and J usage is TRBJ2-7; 9 bases map to TRBD2. Per the germline V gene, CDR1 is SEHNR and CDR2 is FQNEAQ (reference sequence). There are 18 residues in the CDR3. CDR3 sequence (DNA): TGTGCCAGCAGCCCGGGGAATGGAGGAAGCGGGAGGCTCGACGAGCTGTATTTC. It yields the protein CASSPGNGGSGRLDELYF.

In its sample, this clonotype was seen a few times. A much larger clone differs from this one at a single base, so this may be a read error. This chain joins TRBV12-3 or TRBV12-4 and TRBJ1-6; D is perhaps TRBD1 (6 bases). The CDR3 consists of 15 residues. CDR3 residues: CASSEGGQRNSPPHF. The DNA for the CDR3 is TGTGCCAGCTCAGAGGGGGGACAACGAAATTCACCCCCCCACTTT.

This clonotype was counted a single time. The chain joins TRBV4-3 to TRBJ2-7; D ambiguous. Trimming pared 4 bases from V and 0 bases from J, leaving 22 bases between. Germline V lookup: CDR1 LGHNA, CDR2 YSLEER. The CDR3 runs 18 residues. CDR3 residues: CASSRDIQGPMLSYEQYF. CDR3 DNA sequence: TGCGCCAGCAGCCGAGATATCCAAGGGCCTATGCTCTCCTACGAGCAGTACTTC.

Of note for this clonotype: Possible read error: a much larger clone is one base away. The V call is TRBV20-1, the J call TRBJ1-1, with a tentative D call TRBD1 (5 bases). Germline CDR1 reads DFQATT; CDR2 reads SNEGSKA (reference sequence). The CDR3 has 14 residues. CDR3 sequence: CSTRVGEQNTEAFF. CDR3 nucleotides: TGCAGTACTAGAGTGGGGGAACAAAACACTGAAGCTTTCTTT.

There are many counts of this clonotype. This chain connects TRBV29-1 to TRBJ2-7; D is possibly TRBD1 or TRBD2 (5 bases each). Germline V gene lookup returns CDR1 SQVTM and CDR2 ANQGSEA. Trimming left V 1 base short and J 3 bases short, with 13 bases between. The CDR3 contains 14 residues. The DNA of the CDR3 is TGCAGCGTTGAAGTTGGGACCGGGGTCTACGAGCAGTACTTC. This translates into CSVEVGTGVYEQYF.

In this sample, this clonotype turned up many times. The CDR3 here is CASSQDLGGGGLEQYF. The CDR3 DNA reads TGTGCCAGCAGCCAAGATCTTGGGGGCGGGGGGCTCGAGCAGTACTTC. This sequence joins TRBV4-2 and TRBJ2-7; 8 nucleotides agree with TRBD2. Germline values: CDR1 LGHNA, CDR2 YNFKEQ. Losses at the gene ends were 0 bases for V and 6 bases for J; bases not matched to a gene: 10. This CDR3 has 16 residues.

For this clonotype: One end of the junction does not line up with germline, which may come from a read error. This chain links TRBV4-3 with TRBJ1-3; D not resolved. Looked up from germline, CDR1 is LGHNA and CDR2 is YSLEER. The CDR3 spans 17 residues. This chain's CDR3 is CASSQDSLYNSGNTIYF. For the CDR3, the DNA is TGTGCCAGCAGCCAAGATTCCTTGTACAACTCTGGAAACACCATATATTTT.